One sample yielded the 12 T cell receptor beta chains listed below, sequenced in a study of OX40 agonist ivuxolimab in advanced cancers. Sequencing used immunoSEQ multiplex PCR; TCRdb keeps in-frame clones, though not all of them. The table has some 40,000 clones, around 80% seen once. Sample: CD4+ or CD8+ T cells sorted from blood, taken in a trial of the OX40 agonist ivuxolimab. Receptors originate from an adult with an advanced solid tumor such as melanoma, head and neck, liver or kidney cancer.

CDR3 sequence reads: CSVRRSTDTQYF. The CDR3 coding sequence is TGCAGCGTTCGGCGGAGCACAGATACGCAGTATTTT. The chain combines TRBV29-1 with TRBJ2-3; no reliable D call. With 5 bases removed from V and 0 bases from J, the gap between germline ends came to 6 bases. Germline V gives CDR1 SQVTM, CDR2 ANQGSEA. CDR3 size: 12 residues.

The chain uses TRBV10-1 and TRBJ2-2, with D possibly TRBD2 on 6 matching bases. This CDR3 is built from 14 residues. Trimming left V 8 bases short and J 6 bases short, with 16 bases between. Germline CDR1 reads WNHNN; CDR2 reads SYGVQD (reference sequence). The CDR3 DNA is TGCGCCAGCTTAGGACGGGAGAGGTCCGGGGAGCTGTTTTTT. This sequence encodes CASLGRERSGELFF.

The chain has TRBV30 and TRBJ1-5; D call uncertain. Deletions cut 1 base from V and 4 bases from J, with 8 bases between. This CDR3 is built from 13 residues. Germline CDR1 GTSNPN, CDR2 SVGIG (reference sequence). The CDR3 spells CAWSETENQPQHF. Here the CDR3 DNA reads TGTGCCTGGAGTGAAACAGAGAATCAGCCCCAGCATTTT.

J is TRBJ1-1 and V is TRBV9; perhaps TRBD1 as D (6 bases). Germline CDR1 SGDLS, CDR2 YYNGEE. V lost 4 bases and J 2 bases, leaving 15 bases between the germline ends. This CDR3 region has 15 residues. The CDR3 here is CASSRGVRGNTEAFF. CDR3 bases: TGTGCCAGCAGCAGGGGGGTTAGGGGAAACACTGAAGCTTTCTTT. Based on the CDR3 plus reference TRBV9 and TRBJ1-1, the full variable domain is DSGVTQTPKHLITATGQRVTLRCSPRSGDLSVYWYQQSLDQGLQFLIQYYNGEERAKGNILERFSAQQFPDLHSELNLSSLELGDSALYFCASSRGVRGNTEAFFGQGTRLTVV.

The chain links TRBV2 to TRBJ2-3, with 14 bases aligning to TRBD2. The V segment lost 6 bases and the J segment 2 bases; nucleotides outside the gene matches: 7. The CDR3 sequence is 17 residues long. In germline, CDR1 is SNHLY, CDR2 FYNNEI. CDR3 protein: CASSLGLAGDVTDTQYF. The CDR3 DNA reads TGTGCCAGCAGCCTGGGACTAGCGGGAGACGTCACAGATACGCAGTATTTT.

The genes are TRBV5-4 and TRBJ2-3; D uncertain. The CDR3 has 13 residues. Trimming pared 0 bases from V and 2 bases from J, leaving 4 bases between. CDR1 and CDR2 (germline): SGHNT, YYREEE (reference sequence). The CDR3 sequence: CASSLDPTDTQYF. In DNA, the CDR3 is TGTGCCAGCAGCTTGGACCCCACAGATACGCAGTATTTT.

The chain couples TRBV30 to TRBJ1-2; 10 bases align to TRBD1. The CDR3 covers 14 residues. CDR1 is GTSNPN and CDR2 is SVGIG in the germline V gene (reference sequence). With V trimmed by 2 bases and J by 4 bases, 4 bases remained unmatched. Here the CDR3 reads CAWSQDRGVYGYTF. DNA of the CDR3: TGTGCCTGGAGTCAGGACAGGGGGGTCTATGGCTACACCTTC.

This clone was picked up one time. The V gene is TRBV12-1, the J gene TRBJ1-5; the DNA was not compared with TRBD1, the D call given in the table. TRBV12-1 is designated a pseudogene. This CDR3 spans 14 amino acids. The CDR3 loop reads CASLRCYRDQPQHF. The DNA of the CDR3 is TGTGCCAGCCTTCGGTGTTACAGGGATCAGCCCCAGCATTTT.

This sequence joins TRBV30 and TRBJ1-5; D not certain. V lost 4 bases and J 7 bases, leaving 17 bases between the germline ends. This CDR3 has 14 amino acids. CDR1 and CDR2 from the germline V gene are GTSNPN and SVGIG (reference sequence). The CDR3 DNA is TGTGCCTGGACCCCCGGTATCGACGGGCAGCCCCAGCATTTT. Its translation: CAWTPGIDGQPQHF. The full variable domain, with the rest looked up from reference TRBV30 and TRBJ1-5, is SQTIHQWPATLVQPVGSPLSLECTVEGTSNPNLYWYRQAAGRGLQLLFYSVGIGQISSEVPQNLSASRPQDRQFILSSKKLLLSDSGFYLCAWTPGIDGQPQHFGDGTRLSIL.

The chain is built from TRBV7-9 and TRBJ1-1; maybe TRBD1 (5 bases). Germline CDR1 reads SEHNR; CDR2 reads FQNEAQ (reference sequence). The CDR3 is made up of 15 amino acids. V gave up 2 bases and J gave up 7 bases, with 17 bases separating them. CDR3 protein: CASSLMVGDWSEAFF. The CDR3 coding sequence is TGTGCCAGCAGCTTAATGGTGGGGGATTGGAGTGAAGCTTTCTTT.

This clone has just one count. This chain joins TRBV28 and TRBJ1-5; maybe TRBD1 (6 bases). The V end lost 0 bases, the J end lost 0 bases, and 12 bases lay between the germline ends. Germline loops: CDR1 MDHEN, CDR2 SYDVKM. CDR3 length equals 17 residues. CDR3 coding DNA: TGTGCCAGCAGTTTATGGGGGGGACATTATAGCAATCAGCCCCAGCATTTT. The encoded protein is CASSLWGGHYSNQPQHF. Filled out from reference TRBV28 and TRBJ1-5, the complete variable domain reads DVKVTQSSRYLVKRTGEKVFLECVQDMDHENMFWYRQDPGLGLRLIYFSYDVKMKEKGDIPEGYSVSREKKERFSLILESASTNQTSMYLCASSLWGGHYSNQPQHFGDGTRLSIL.

By share, this clone counts as medium-sized. V and J are TRBV14 and TRBJ1-1; 8 bases are shared with TRBD1. Germline V gives CDR1 SGHDN, CDR2 FVKESK. The CDR3 runs 14 residues. V lost 9 bases and J lost 1; bases outside the gene matches: 7. CDR3 amino acids: CASKTGEQNTEAFF. The CDR3 nucleotides read TGTGCCAGTAAGACAGGGGAGCAGAACACTGAAGCTTTCTTT. Looking up the rest from reference TRBV14 and TRBJ1-1 gives the full variable domain: EAGVTQFPSHSVIEKGQTVTLRCDPISGHDNLYWYRRVMGKEIKFLLHFVKESKQDESGMPNNRFLAERTGGTYSTLKVQPAELEDSGVYFCASKTGEQNTEAFFGQGTRLTVV.